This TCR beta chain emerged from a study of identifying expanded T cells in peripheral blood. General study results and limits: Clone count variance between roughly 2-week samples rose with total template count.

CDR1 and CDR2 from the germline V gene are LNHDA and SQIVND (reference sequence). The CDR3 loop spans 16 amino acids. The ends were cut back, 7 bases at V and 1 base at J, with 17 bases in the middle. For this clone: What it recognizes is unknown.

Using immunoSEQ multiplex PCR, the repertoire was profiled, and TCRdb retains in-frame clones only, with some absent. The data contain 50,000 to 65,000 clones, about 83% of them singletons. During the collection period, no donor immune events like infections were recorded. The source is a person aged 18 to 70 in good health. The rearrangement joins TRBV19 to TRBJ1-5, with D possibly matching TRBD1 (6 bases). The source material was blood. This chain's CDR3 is CASTPQGSGSNQPQHF. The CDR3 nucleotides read TGTGCCAGTACCCCACAGGGCTCGGGAAGCAATCAGCCCCAGCATTTT.